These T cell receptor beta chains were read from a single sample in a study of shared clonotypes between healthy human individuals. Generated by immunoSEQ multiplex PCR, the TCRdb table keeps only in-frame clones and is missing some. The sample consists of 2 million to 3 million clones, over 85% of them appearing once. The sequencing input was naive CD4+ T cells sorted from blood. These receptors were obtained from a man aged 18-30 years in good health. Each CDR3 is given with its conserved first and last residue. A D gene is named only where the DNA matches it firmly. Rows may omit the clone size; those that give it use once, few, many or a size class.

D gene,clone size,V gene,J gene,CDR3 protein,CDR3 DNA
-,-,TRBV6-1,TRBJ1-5,CASSELGRSNQPQHF,TGTGCCAGCAGTGAACTGGGACGTAGCAATCAGCCCCAGCATTTT
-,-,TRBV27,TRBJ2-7,CASSLSLRYYEQYF,TGTGCCAGCAGTTTATCGTTACGGTACTACGAGCAGTACTTC
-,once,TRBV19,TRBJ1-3,CASSKTRTGNTIYF,TGTGCCAGTAGTAAAACAAGGACTGGAAACACCATATATTTT
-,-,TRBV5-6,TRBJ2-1,CASSLRGRSLYNEQFF,TGTGCCAGCAGCTTGAGGGGCCGAAGCCTCTACAATGAGCAGTTCTTC
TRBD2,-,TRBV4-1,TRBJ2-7,CASSQDPSGSSYEQYF,TGCGCCAGCAGCCAAGATCCTAGCGGGAGCTCCTACGAGCAGTACTTC
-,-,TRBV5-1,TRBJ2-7,CASSLGLPDSGYEQYF,TGCGCCAGCAGCTTGGGTTTACCGGATTCGGGCTACGAGCAGTACTTC
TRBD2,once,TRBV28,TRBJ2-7,CASRTGTSAPEQYF,TGTGCCAGCCGTACCGGGACTAGCGCGCCCGAGCAGTACTTC
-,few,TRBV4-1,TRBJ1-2,CASSQQTVPKGGYTF,TGCGCCAGCAGCCAACAGACGGTCCCTAAGGGGGGCTACACCTTC
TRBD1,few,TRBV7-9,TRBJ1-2,CASSADRYTF,TGTGCCAGCAGCGCGGACAGGTACACCTTC
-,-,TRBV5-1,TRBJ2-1,CASSFGGNNEQFF,TGCGCCAGCAGCTTCGGCGGAAACAATGAGCAGTTCTTC
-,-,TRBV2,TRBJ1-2,CASMPRDLNNYGYTF,TGTGCCAGCATGCCCCGGGACCTAAATAACTATGGCTACACCTTC
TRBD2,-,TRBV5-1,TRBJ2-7,CASSLALAGDEQYF,TGCGCCAGCAGCTTGGCCCTAGCGGGAGACGAGCAGTACTTC
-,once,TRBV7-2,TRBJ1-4,CASSQGGALGEKLFF,TGTGCCAGCAGCCAAGGTGGGGCACTTGGTGAAAAACTGTTTTTT
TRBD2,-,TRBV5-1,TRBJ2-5,CASSWASGRETQYF,TGCGCCAGCAGCTGGGCTAGCGGGAGGGAGACCCAGTACTTC
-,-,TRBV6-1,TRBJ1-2,CASTPGQTYYGYTF,TGTGCCAGCACTCCCGGACAGACCTACTATGGCTACACCTTC
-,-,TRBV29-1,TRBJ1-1,CSAYSALGTEAFF,TGCAGCGCCTATTCTGCCCTCGGTACTGAAGCTTTCTTT
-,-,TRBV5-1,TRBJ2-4,CASSYQGFLAKNIQYF,TGCGCCAGCAGCTATCAGGGGTTTTTAGCCAAAAACATTCAGTACTTC
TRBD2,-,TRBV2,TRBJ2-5,CASSQLAGGAETQYF,TGTGCCAGCAGCCAACTAGCGGGGGGTGCGGAGACCCAGTACTTC
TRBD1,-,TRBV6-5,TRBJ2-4,CASSYGIRDSKNIQYF,TGTGCCAGCAGTTACGGAATCCGGGACAGTAAAAACATTCAGTACTTC
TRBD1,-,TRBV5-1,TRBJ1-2,CASSVDRGLYGYTF,TGCGCCAGCAGCGTAGACAGGGGGCTCTATGGCTACACCTTC
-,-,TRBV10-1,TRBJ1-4,CASVNDGGGDEKLFF,TGCGCCAGCGTGAATGACGGGGGAGGAGATGAAAAACTGTTTTTT
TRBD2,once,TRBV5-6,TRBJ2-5,CASSKTSGGVGTQYF,TGTGCCAGCAGCAAGACTAGCGGGGGCGTGGGGACCCAGTACTTC
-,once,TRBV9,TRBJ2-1,CASSGDTEQFF,TGTGCCAGCAGCGGTGACACCGAGCAGTTCTTC
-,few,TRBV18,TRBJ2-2,CASSIRSGELFF,TGTGCCAGCTCAATTCGGTCAGGGGAGCTGTTTTTT
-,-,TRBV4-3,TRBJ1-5,CASSQSEGMGQPQHF,TGCGCCAGCAGCCAGTCCGAAGGGATGGGTCAGCCCCAGCATTTT
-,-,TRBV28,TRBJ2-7,CASSLVDYEQYF,TGTGCCAGCAGTTTAGTGGATTACGAGCAGTACTTC
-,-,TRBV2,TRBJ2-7,CASSGSPPAEQYF,TGTGCCAGCTCCGGAAGCCCGCCCGCCGAGCAGTACTTC
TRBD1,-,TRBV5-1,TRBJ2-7,CASSSGTGGIYEQYF,TGCGCCAGCAGCTCCGGGACAGGGGGAATCTACGAGCAGTACTTC
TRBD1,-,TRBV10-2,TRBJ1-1,CARAGQTNTEAFF,TGCGCCAGGGCGGGACAGACGAACACTGAAGCTTTCTTT
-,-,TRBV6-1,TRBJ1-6,CASSNYSPLHF,TGTGCCAGCAGTAATTATTCACCCCTCCACTTT
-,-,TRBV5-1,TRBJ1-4,CASSRDINNEKLFF,TGCGCCAGCAGCCGGGACATCAATAATGAAAAACTGTTTTTT
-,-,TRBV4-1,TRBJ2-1,CASSQRGVNEQFF,TGCGCCAGCAGCCAAAGAGGTGTCAATGAGCAGTTCTTC
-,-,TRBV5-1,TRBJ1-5,CASSLDPLPQHF,TGCGCCAGCAGCTTGGATCCGCTGCCCCAGCATTTT
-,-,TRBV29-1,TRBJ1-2,CSVESYYPGGFYGYTF,TGCAGCGTTGAAAGCTATTATCCGGGGGGCTTCTATGGCTACACCTTC
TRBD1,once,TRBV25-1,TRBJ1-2,CASSSTGNYGYTF,TGTGCCAGCTCCTCGACAGGGAACTATGGCTACACCTTC
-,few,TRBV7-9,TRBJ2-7,CASSSGVAKYEQYF,TGTGCCAGCAGCTCCGGGGTCGCTAAATACGAGCAGTACTTC
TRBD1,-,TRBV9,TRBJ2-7,CASSGRDSVTYEQYF,TGTGCCAGCAGCGGCCGGGACAGCGTAACCTACGAGCAGTACTTC
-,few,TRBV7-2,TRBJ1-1,CASSLEGFTEAFF,TGTGCCAGCAGCTTAGAGGGGTTCACTGAAGCTTTCTTT
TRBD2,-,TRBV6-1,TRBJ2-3,CASSELTSGITDTQYF,TGTGCCAGCAGTGAATTAACTAGCGGTATCACAGATACGCAGTATTTT
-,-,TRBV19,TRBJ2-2,CASSTGLNTGELFF,TGTGCCAGTAGTACCGGACTCAACACCGGGGAGCTGTTTTTT
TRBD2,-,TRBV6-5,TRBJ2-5,CASRSSGGPETQYF,TGTGCCAGCAGGTCATCGGGAGGGCCGGAGACCCAGTACTTC
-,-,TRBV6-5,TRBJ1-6,CATGAVLRRDSPLHF,TGTGCCACCGGGGCGGTACTCCGTAGGGACTCACCCCTCCACTTT